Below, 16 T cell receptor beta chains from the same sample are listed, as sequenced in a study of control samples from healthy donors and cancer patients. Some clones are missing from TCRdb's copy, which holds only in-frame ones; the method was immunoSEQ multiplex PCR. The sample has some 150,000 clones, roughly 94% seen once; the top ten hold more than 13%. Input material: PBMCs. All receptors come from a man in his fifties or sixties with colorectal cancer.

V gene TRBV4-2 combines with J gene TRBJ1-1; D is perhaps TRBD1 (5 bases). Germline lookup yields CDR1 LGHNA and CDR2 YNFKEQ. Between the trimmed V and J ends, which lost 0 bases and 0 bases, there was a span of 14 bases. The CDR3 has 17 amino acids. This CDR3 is CASSQDYFGGVNTEAFF. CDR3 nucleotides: TGTGCCAGCAGCCAAGACTATTTCGGGGGTGTGAACACTGAAGCTTTCTTT.

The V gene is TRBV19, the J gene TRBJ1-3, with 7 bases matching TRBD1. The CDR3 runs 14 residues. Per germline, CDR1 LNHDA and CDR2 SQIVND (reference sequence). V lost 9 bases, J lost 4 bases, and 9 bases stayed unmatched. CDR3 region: CASKQDRAGNTIYF. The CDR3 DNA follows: TGTGCCAGCAAGCAAGACAGGGCCGGAAACACCATATATTTT.

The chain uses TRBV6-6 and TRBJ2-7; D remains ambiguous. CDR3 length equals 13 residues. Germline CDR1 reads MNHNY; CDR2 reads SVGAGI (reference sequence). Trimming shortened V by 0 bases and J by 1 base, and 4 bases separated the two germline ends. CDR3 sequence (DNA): TGTGCCAGCAGTTACTCCCAGTCCTACGAGCAGTACTTC. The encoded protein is CASSYSQSYEQYF.

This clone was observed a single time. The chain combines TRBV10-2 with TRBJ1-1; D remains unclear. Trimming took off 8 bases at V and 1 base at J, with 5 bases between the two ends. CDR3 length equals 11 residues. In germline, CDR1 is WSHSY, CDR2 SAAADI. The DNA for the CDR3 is TGCGCCAGCGCAGCGAACACTGAAGCTTTCTTT. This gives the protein CASAANTEAFF.

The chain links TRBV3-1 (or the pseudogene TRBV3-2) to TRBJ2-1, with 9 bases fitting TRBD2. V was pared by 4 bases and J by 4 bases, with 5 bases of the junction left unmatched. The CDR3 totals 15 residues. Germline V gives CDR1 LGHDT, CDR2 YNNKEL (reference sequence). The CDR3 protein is CASSPTSGRYNEQFF. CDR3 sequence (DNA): TGTGCCAGCAGCCCCACTAGCGGGCGGTACAATGAGCAGTTCTTC.

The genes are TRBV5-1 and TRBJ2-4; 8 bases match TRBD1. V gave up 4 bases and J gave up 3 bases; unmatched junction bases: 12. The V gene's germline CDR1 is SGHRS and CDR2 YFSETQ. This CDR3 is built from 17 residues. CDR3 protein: CASSLKMTGVLKNIQYF. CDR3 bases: TGCGCCAGCAGCCTCAAGATGACAGGGGTCCTCAAAAACATTCAGTACTTC. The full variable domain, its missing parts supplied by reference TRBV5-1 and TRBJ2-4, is KAGVTQTPRYLIKTRGQQVTLSCSPISGHRSVSWYQQTPGQGLQFLFEYFSETQRNKGNFPGRFSGRQFSNSRSEMNVSTLELGDSALYLCASSLKMTGVLKNIQYFGAGTRLSVL.

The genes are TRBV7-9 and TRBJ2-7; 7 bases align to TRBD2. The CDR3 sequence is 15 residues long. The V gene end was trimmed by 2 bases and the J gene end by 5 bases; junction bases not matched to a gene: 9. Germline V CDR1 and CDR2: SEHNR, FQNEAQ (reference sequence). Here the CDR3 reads CASSLWGGEGNEQYF. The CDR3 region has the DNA TGTGCCAGCAGCTTATGGGGTGGGGAGGGGAACGAGCAGTACTTC. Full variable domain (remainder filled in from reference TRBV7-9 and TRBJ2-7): DTGVSQNPRHKITKRGQNVTFRCDPISEHNRLYWYRQTLGQGPEFLTYFQNEAQLEKSRLLSDRFSAERPKGSFSTLEIQRTEQGDSAMYLCASSLWGGEGNEQYFGPGTRLTVT.

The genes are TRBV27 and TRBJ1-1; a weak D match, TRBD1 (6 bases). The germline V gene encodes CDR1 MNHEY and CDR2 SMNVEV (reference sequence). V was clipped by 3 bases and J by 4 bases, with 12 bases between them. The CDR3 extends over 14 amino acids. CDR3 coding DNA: TGTGCCAGCAGTTTCCACGGACAGACCACTGAAGCTTTCTTT. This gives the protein CASSFHGQTTEAFF.

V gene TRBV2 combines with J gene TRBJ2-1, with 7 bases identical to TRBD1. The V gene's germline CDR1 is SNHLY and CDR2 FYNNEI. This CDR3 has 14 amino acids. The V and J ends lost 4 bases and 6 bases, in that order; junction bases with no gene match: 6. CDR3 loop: CASSGDRTFNEQFF. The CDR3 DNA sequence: TGTGCCAGCAGTGGGGACAGAACTTTCAATGAGCAGTTCTTC.

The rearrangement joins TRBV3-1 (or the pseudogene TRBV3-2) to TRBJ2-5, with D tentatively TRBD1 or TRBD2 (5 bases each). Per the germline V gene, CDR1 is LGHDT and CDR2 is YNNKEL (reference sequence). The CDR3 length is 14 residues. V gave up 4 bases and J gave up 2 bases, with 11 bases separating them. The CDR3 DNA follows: TGTGCCAGCAGCCCCGGGGCCGTACAAGAGACCCAGTACTTC. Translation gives CASSPGAVQETQYF.

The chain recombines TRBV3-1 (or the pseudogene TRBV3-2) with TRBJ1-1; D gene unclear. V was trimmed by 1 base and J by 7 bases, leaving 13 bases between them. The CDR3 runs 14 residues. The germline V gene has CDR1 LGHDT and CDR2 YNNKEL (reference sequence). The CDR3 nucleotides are TGTGCCAGCAGCCAAGGGACGACACCGCGTGAAGCTTTCTTT. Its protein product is CASSQGTTPREAFF.

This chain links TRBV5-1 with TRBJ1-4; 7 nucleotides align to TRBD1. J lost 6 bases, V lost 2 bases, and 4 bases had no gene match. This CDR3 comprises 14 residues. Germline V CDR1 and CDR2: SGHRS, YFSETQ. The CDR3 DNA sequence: TGCGCCAGCAGCTTAAAGGGGGCGGATGAAAAACTGTTTTTT. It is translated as CASSLKGADEKLFF.

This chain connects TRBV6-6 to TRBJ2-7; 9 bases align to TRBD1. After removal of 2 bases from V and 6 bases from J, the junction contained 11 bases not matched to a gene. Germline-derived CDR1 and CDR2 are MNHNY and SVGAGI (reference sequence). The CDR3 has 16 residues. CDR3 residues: CASSYPLGQGPSEQYF. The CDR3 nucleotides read TGTGCCAGCAGTTACCCCCTGGGACAGGGACCTTCCGAGCAGTACTTC.

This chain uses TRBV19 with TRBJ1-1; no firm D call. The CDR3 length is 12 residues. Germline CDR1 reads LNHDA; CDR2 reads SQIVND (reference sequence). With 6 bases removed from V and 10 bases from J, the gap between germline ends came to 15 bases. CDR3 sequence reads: CASRDDRLGAFF. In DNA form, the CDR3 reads TGTGCCAGTAGAGATGATAGACTCGGAGCTTTCTTT.

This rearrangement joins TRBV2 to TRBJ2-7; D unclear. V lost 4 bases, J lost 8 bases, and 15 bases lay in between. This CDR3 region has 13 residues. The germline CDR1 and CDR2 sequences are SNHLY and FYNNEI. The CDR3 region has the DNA TGTGCCAGCAGTGTACCACCATCTATGCAGCAGTACTTC. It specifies CASSVPPSMQQYF.

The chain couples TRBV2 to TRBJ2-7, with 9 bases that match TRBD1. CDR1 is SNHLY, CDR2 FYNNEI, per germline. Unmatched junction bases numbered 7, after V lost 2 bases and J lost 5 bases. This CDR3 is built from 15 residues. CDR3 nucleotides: TGTGCCAGCAGTGAAATAACAGGGGGCGCAGACGAGCAGTACTTC. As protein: CASSEITGGADEQYF.